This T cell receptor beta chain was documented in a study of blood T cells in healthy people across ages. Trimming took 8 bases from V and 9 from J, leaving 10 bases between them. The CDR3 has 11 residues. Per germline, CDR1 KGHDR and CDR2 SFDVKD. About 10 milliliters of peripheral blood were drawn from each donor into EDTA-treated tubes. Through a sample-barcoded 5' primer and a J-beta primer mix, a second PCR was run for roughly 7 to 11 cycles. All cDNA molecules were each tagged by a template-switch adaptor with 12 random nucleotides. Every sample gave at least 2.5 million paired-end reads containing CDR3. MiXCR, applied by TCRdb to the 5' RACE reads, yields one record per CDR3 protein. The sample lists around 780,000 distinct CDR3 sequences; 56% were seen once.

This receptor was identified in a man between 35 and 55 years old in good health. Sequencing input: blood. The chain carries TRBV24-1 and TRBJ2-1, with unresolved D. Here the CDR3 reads CATTSWGEQFF. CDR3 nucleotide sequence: TGTGCCACCACCAGTTGGGGTGAGCAGTTCTTC.